This entry describes one TCR beta chain. V was trimmed by 3 bases and J by 7 bases, leaving 10 bases between them. Per the germline V gene, CDR1 is SGHAT and CDR2 is FQNNGV. The CDR3 sequence is 13 residues long. This sample stems from a study of blood T cell repertoires in COVID-19. Overall study context: Italy, Spain and the United States were the sources of the convalescent and acute COVID-19 samples. Sources were T cells, B-cell-depleted T cells, or PBMCs; the material itself was cDNA or gDNA.

In the authors' workflow: How many nucleated cells were present was estimated from reference gene primer amplification. Sequencing was performed with immunoSEQ multiplex PCR; in TCRdb, only in-frame clones are kept and a portion is missing. That table supplies the V and J calls and clone size; D and trimming were determined from the DNA. The profile shows around 98,000 clones, about 90% of them singletons. What was sequenced was peripheral blood. The sequence was obtained from a man in his 70s with acute or convalescent COVID-19. The chain is built from TRBV11-2 and TRBJ2-1, with a tentative D call TRBD1 (6 bases). The CDR3 nucleotides read TGTGCCAGCAGCTTGAGAGGGGGAAATGAGCAGTTCTTC. Translated, it gives CASSLRGGNEQFF.